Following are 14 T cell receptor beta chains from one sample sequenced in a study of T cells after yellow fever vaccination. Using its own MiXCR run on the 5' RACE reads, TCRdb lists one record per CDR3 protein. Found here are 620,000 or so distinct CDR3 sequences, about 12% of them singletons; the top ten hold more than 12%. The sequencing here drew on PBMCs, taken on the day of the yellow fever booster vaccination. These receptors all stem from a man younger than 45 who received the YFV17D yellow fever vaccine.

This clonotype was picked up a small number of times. CDR3 sequence reads: CASSLSGQGRNEQFF. The CDR3 region has the DNA TGTGCCAGCAGCTTATCAGGACAGGGAAGGAATGAGCAGTTCTTC. V is TRBV7-4 and J is TRBJ2-1; 8 bases align to TRBD1. Trimming cost V 2 bases and J 7 bases; bases outside gene matches: 7. Germline loops: CDR1 SGHVT, CDR2 SQSDAQ. The length of the CDR3 is 15 residues.

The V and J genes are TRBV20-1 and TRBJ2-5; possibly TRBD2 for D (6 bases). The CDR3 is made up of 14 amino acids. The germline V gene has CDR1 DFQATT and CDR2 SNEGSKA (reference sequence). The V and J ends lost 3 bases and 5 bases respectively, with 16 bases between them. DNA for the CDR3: TGCAGTGCTAGCCATGGAGGGTCGCAGGAGACCCAGTACTTC. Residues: CSASHGGSQETQYF.

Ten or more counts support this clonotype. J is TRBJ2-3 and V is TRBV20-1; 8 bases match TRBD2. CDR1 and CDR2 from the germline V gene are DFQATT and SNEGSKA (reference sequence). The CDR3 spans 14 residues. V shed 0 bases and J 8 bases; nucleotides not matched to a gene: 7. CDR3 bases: TGCAGTGCTAGAGATCCGGGAGGGCCAGCTACGCAGTATTTT. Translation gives CSARDPGGPATQYF.

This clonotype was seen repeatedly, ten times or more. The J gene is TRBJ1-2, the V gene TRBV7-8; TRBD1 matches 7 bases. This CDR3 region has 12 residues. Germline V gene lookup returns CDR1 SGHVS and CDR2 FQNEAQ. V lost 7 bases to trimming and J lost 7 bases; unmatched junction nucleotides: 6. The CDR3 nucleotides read TGTGCCAGCAAGCCAGGGGGAGGTGGCTACACCTTC. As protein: CASKPGGGGYTF.

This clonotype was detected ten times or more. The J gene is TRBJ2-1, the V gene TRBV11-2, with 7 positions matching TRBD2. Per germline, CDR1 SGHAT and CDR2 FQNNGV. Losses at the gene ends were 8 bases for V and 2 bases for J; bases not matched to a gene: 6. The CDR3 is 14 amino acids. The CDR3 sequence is CASGRSGTYNEQFF. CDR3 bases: TGTGCCAGCGGCCGGAGCGGGACCTACAATGAGCAGTTCTTC.

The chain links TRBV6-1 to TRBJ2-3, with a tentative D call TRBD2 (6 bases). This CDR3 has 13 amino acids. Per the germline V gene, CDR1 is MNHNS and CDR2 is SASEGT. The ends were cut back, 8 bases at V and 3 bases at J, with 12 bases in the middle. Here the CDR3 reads CASLRRGTDTQYF. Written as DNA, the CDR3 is TGTGCCAGCTTGAGGAGGGGTACAGATACGCAGTATTTT.

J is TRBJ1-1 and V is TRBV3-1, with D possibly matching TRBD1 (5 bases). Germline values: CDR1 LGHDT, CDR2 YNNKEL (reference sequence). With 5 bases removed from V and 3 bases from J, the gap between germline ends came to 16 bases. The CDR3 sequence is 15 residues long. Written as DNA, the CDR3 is TGTGCCAGCAGCGAGACGGGAGGGACTCACACTGAAGCTTTCTTT. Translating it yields CASSETGGTHTEAFF.

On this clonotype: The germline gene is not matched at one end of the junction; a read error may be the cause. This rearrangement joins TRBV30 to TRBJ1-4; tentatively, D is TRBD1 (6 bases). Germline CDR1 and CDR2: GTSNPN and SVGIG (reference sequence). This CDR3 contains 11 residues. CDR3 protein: CAWSIQGSHRF. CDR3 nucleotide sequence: TGTGCCTGGAGTATACAGGGCAGCCACCGTTTT.

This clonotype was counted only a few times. The CDR3 bases are TGTGCCAGCAGTCCAAACCGTTACTACAATGAGCAGTTCTTC. Translation: CASSPNRYYNEQFF. V and J are TRBV6-1 and TRBJ2-1; D remains unclear. V was trimmed by 5 bases and J by 3 bases, leaving 11 bases between them. Germline V gives CDR1 MNHNS, CDR2 SASEGT. The CDR3 consists of 14 residues.

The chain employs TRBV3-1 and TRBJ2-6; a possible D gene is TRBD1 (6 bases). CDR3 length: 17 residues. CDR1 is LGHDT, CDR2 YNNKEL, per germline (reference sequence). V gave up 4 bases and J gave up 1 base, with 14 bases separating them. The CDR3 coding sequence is TGTGCCAGCAGCCGAGGACAGATAATGTCTGGGGCCAACGTCCTGACTTTC. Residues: CASSRGQIMSGANVLTF.

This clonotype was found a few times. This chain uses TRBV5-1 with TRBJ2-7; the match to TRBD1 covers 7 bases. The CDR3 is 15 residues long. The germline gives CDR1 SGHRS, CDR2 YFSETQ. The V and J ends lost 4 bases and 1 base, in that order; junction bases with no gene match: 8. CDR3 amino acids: CASSDRQGPSYEQYF. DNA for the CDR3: TGCGCCAGCAGCGACAGACAGGGCCCTTCCTACGAGCAGTACTTC.

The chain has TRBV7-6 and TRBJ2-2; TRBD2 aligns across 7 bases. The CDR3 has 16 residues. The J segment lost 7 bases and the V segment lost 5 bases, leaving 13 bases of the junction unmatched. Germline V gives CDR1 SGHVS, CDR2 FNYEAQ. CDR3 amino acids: CASSPQLARAGGELFF. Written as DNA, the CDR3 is TGTGCCAGCAGCCCCCAACTAGCGCGAGCTGGCGGGGAGCTGTTTTTT.

The CDR3 here is CASSFTRTGVEQFF. As DNA, the CDR3 is TGTGCCAGCAGCTTTACCCGGACAGGGGTAGAGCAGTTCTTC. V gene TRBV7-2 combines with J gene TRBJ2-1; 9 bases are shared with TRBD1. V lost 3 bases to trimming and J lost 10 bases; unmatched junction nucleotides: 7. In germline, CDR1 is SGHTA, CDR2 FQGNSA. The CDR3 length is 14 residues.

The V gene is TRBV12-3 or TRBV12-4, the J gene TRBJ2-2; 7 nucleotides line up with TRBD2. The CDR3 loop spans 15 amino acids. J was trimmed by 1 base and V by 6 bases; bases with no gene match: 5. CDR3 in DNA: TGTGCCAGCAGCCAGACTAGCAAGAACACCGGGGAGCTGTTTTTT. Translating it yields CASSQTSKNTGELFF.